These 3 T cell receptor beta chains were all obtained from the same sample, sequenced in a study of blood T cell repertoires in COVID-19. The table came from immunoSEQ multiplex PCR; TCRdb's copy has only in-frame clones and leaves some out. Of around 120,000 clones detected, about 80% appear once; the ten largest clones hold 6.2%. The sequencing input was peripheral blood. These receptors were obtained from a man between 65 and 85 years old with acute or convalescent COVID-19.

The chain carries TRBV18 and TRBJ2-7; TRBD2 matches 7 bases. The germline V gene encodes CDR1 KGHSH and CDR2 LQKENI. This CDR3 is 15 amino acids long. The V gene end was trimmed by 3 bases and the J gene end by 7 bases; junction bases not matched to a gene: 12. CDR3 amino acids: CASSPSRDYLREQYF. The CDR3 region has the DNA TGTGCCAGCTCACCCTCCCGGGACTACCTTCGAGAGCAGTACTTC.

V gene TRBV19 combines with J gene TRBJ2-7; the match to TRBD1 covers 9 bases. The germline V gene encodes CDR1 LNHDA and CDR2 SQIVND (reference sequence). This CDR3 contains 15 residues. V lost 6 bases to trimming and J lost 3 bases; unmatched junction nucleotides: 9. CDR3 sequence reads: CASRLMDRGVYEQYF. For the CDR3, the DNA is TGTGCCAGTAGGTTAATGGACAGGGGAGTCTACGAGCAGTACTTC.

This clone was found a few times. The chain couples TRBV7-2 to TRBJ2-7, with TRBD2 identical over 13 bases. V was pared by 3 bases and J by 6 bases, with 8 bases of the junction left unmatched. The CDR3 runs to 16 residues. Germline V gives CDR1 SGHTA, CDR2 FQGNSA. CDR3 bases: TGTGCCAGCAGCTTCAGGGCGACTAGCGGGGGGAGCGAGCAGTACTTC. As protein: CASSFRATSGGSEQYF.